The next 11 T cell receptor beta chains were all read from a single sample in a study of CD8 T cells in ankylosing spondylitis. TCRdb re-called the 5' RACE reads through MiXCR, storing one row per CDR3 protein. The sample lists around 180,000 distinct CDR3 sequences; roughly 13% were seen once. The sequenced sample was blood, either unsorted or a sorted T cell fraction (not recorded which). The receptors stem from a female donor with ankylosing spondylitis or in good health (not recorded which).

This clonotype has ten or more counts. CDR3 sequence reads: CASSQEGGGSSPLHF. The CDR3 bases are TGTGCCAGCAGCCAAGAGGGAGGAGGGAGTTCACCCCTCCACTTT. The chain carries TRBV4-2 and TRBJ1-6; D is undetermined. The CDR3 length is 15 residues. The germline gives CDR1 LGHNA, CDR2 YNFKEQ. The ends were cut back, 0 bases at V and 9 bases at J, with 12 bases in the middle.

This clonotype was seen a handful of times. The chain combines TRBV29-1 with TRBJ2-1; 12 nucleotides match TRBD1. After removal of 5 bases from V and 8 bases from J, the junction contained 10 bases not matched to a gene. CDR3 length: 15 residues. Germline lookup yields CDR1 SQVTM and CDR2 ANQGSEA. The CDR3 is CSVSTGTGGLYEQFF. CDR3 in DNA: TGCAGCGTTAGTACAGGGACAGGGGGCTTATATGAGCAGTTCTTC.

The chain has TRBV12-3 or TRBV12-4 and TRBJ2-1; no definite D call. V gave up 3 bases and J gave up 7 bases, with 7 bases separating them. The CDR3 has 12 amino acids. The CDR3 spells CASSFSRNEQFF. The DNA for the CDR3 is TGTGCCAGCAGTTTTTCTAGGAATGAGCAGTTCTTC.

In its sample, this clonotype was seen many times. The chain recombines TRBV7-2 with TRBJ1-2, with D maybe TRBD1 (6 bases). Germline lookup yields CDR1 SGHTA and CDR2 FQGNSA. The CDR3 consists of 15 residues. Trimming took off 5 bases at V and 0 bases at J, with 13 bases between the two ends. CDR3 in DNA: TGTGCCAGCAGCCGTACACAGGGCGCTAACTATGGCTACACCTTC. The encoded protein is CASSRTQGANYGYTF.

This clonotype was recorded many times. The chain combines TRBV29-1 with TRBJ1-2, with TRBD1 as a possible D gene (5 bases). The CDR3 is 12 residues long. The germline gives CDR1 SQVTM, CDR2 ANQGSEA. The V end was cut by 2 bases, the J end by 7 bases, with 11 bases between. DNA for the CDR3: TGCAGCGTTGAACAGGGTAAAGGTGGCTACACCTTC. Translation gives CSVEQGKGGYTF.

V is TRBV12-3 or TRBV12-4 and J is TRBJ2-2, with a weak D call TRBD1 (5 bases). V lost 1 base, J lost 9 bases, and 15 bases lay in between. The CDR3 has 15 residues. The CDR3 region has the DNA TGTGCCAGCAGTTTAGGGGAACAGGCGTTCAGGGAGCTGTTTTTT. This gives the protein CASSLGEQAFRELFF.

This clonotype was observed a handful of times. The genes are TRBV27 and TRBJ2-5; 9 bases map to TRBD2. Trimming cost V 2 bases and J 5 bases; bases outside gene matches: 15. Per germline, CDR1 MNHEY and CDR2 SMNVEV (reference sequence). The CDR3 is made up of 18 amino acids. The CDR3 here is CASSLRGTVAGVVETQYF. The CDR3 coding sequence is TGTGCCAGCAGTTTAAGGGGCACCGTAGCGGGAGTAGTTGAGACCCAGTACTTC.

This clonotype was counted at least ten times. V and J are TRBV5-6 and TRBJ2-3; maybe TRBD1 (5 bases). CDR1 is SGHDT, CDR2 YYEEEE, per germline. V was clipped by 4 bases and J by 3 bases, with 18 bases between them. This CDR3 comprises 16 residues. The CDR3 DNA sequence: TGTGCCAGCAGCCCCGAGGACACCGTGGGGACAGATACGCAGTATTTT. Amino acids: CASSPEDTVGTDTQYF.

This clonotype was recorded many times. The V and J genes are TRBV10-3 and TRBJ2-1, with unresolved D. Trimming stripped 5 bases from V and 6 bases from J, with 23 bases between. Looked up from germline, CDR1 is ENHRY and CDR2 is SYGVKD. The CDR3 extends over 17 amino acids. The CDR3 sequence is CAISTPLPFEPLNEQFF. CDR3 nucleotide sequence: TGTGCCATCAGTACCCCCCTTCCTTTCGAACCACTCAATGAGCAGTTCTTC.

Comments on this clonotype: A much larger clone lies one base from this, so it may be a read error. This chain links TRBV7-8 with TRBJ2-1; D is perhaps TRBD2 (6 bases). Per the germline V gene, CDR1 is SGHVS and CDR2 is FQNEAQ. The CDR3 spans 13 residues. V was cut by 3 bases and J by 6 bases, with 9 bases left in between. The CDR3 loop reads CASSLASVNEQFF. The CDR3 region has the DNA TGTGCCAGCAGCTTGGCTAGCGTCAATGAGCAGTTCTTC.

This clonotype was seen repeatedly, ten times or more. The chain employs TRBV12-3 or TRBV12-4 and TRBJ2-7; unclear D gene. V was clipped by 3 bases and J by 6 bases, with 6 bases between them. The CDR3 consists of 11 residues. This CDR3 is CASSLRGEQYF. The DNA of the CDR3 is TGTGCCAGCAGTTTGAGAGGCGAGCAGTACTTC.